Below, one T cell receptor beta chain is given with its context. This clonotype occurred a few times. Its antigen is currently not known. Base qualities are not at hand, and no much larger clone is one base apart. The entry originates in a study of T cell repertoires in cytomegalovirus infection (dated by TCRdb to between 2017 and 2020). Background for the entire study: Peptide stimulations targeted recently identified HLA-C-restricted CMV epitopes, whose presentation resists viral immunomodulation, together with well-studied HLA-B-restricted epitopes. Because public TCR beta signatures pointed to carriage of CMV infection together with the matching HLA type, the HLA type of each donor mattered for the analysis.

The V end loses 1 base and the J end loses 6 bases, and a stretch of 4 bases separates them. The CDR3 numbers 12 residues from cysteine through phenylalanine. Kept here is only the CDR3 DNA, which spans 36 bases and is read in frame from base 1. CDR1 and CDR2 were assigned from the germline V gene as SGHAT and FQNNGV. The intended sense of this specimen's treatment or condition label: in vitro stimulation with specific CMV peptide epitopes to enrich CMV-specific T cells. The sequencer listed for this sample is Illumina HiSeq 1500. TCRdb reworked the public reads: Q25 trimming with fastp, MiXCR clone assembly, productive beta chains retained. Every distinct CDR3 protein forms one entry, paired with its most common genes and DNA. The sample has about 500,000 distinct CDR3 sequences on record, 30% to 40% of them singletons. Roughly 17% of the sample is in the top ten clones. The research as a whole found: Carriers of CMV infection plus the relevant HLA type were discriminated by the cumulative frequency of public TCR beta family members in the study cohort and in an independent approximately 360-donor cohort. In the ex vivo response, HLA-C-restricted CMV-specific TCR beta clonotypes were dominant, and in two of eight donors the single most frequent clonotype came from this HLA-C-restricted group.

In this chain, TRBV11-2 is recombined with TRBJ2-1; the D segment cannot be called with confidence. Sequencing used cultured PBMCs, obtained from culture after CMV antigen stimulation. This clonotype was sampled from a human donor in good health (CMV status not recorded). Some clones in this sample may be carry-over from other donors' samples. The nucleotides are TGTGCCAGCAGCTTAGTGTTCAATGAGCAGTTCTTC. This yields the protein CASSLVFNEQFF.